This T cell receptor beta chain was sequenced for a study of OX40 agonist ivuxolimab in advanced cancers. V was shortened by 1 base and J by 3 bases, with 13 bases between the two germline ends. The CDR3 length is 15 residues. Germline CDR1 LGHNA, CDR2 YNFKEQ. General study points: In CD8+ T cells, expanded clones were on average more numerous than in CD4+.

A remark on this clone: Its antigen is not known.

Measured with immunoSEQ multiplex PCR; TCRdb has only the in-frame clones, and not every one. This sample has 30,000 or so clones, with more than 70% found just once. Specimen: CD4+ or CD8+ T cells sorted from blood, collected in a trial of the OX40 agonist ivuxolimab. This clonotype was sampled from an adult with an advanced solid tumor such as melanoma, head and neck, liver or kidney cancer. The V gene is TRBV4-2, the J gene TRBJ2-7; D is possibly TRBD2 (5 bases). The CDR3 DNA reads TGTGCCAGCAGCCAAGTCCAAGAGGGCCGCTACGAGCAGTACTTC. Translating it yields CASSQVQEGRYEQYF.